What follows describes a single T cell receptor beta chain. TCRdb analysed the PCR reads with MiXCR anew, one entry per CDR3 protein. The sample carries over 90,000 distinct CDR3 sequences, under 40% recorded once. This CDR3 spans 16 amino acids. Per germline, CDR1 SGDLS and CDR2 YYNGEE. Unmatched junction bases numbered 8, after V lost 3 bases and J lost 3 bases. This sample is drawn from a study of molecular identifiers for immune sequencing clone quantification. Sorting was used to obtain naive CD8 T cells (CD8+CD4-CCR7+CD45RA+). V usage is TRBV9 and J usage is TRBJ2-3, with 9 bases aligning to TRBD2. This TCR came from a human donor in good health. Some libraries in this study had Jurkat cell RNA spiked in. Input material: naive CD8+ T cells from blood, with Jurkat cell RNA spiked in. Indicated subset: FACS-sorted CD8+CD4-CCR7+CD45RA+ naive T cells. The chain's CDR3 is CASSAPLAGVTDTQYF. CDR3 coding DNA: TGTGCCAGCAGCGCACCCTTAGCGGGAGTTACAGATACGCAGTATTTT.